This TCR beta chain was sequenced during a study of technical replicates of blood from a few donors. The germline gives CDR1 SGHNT, CDR2 YENEEA. Trimming removed 5 bases at V and 2 bases at J, with 10 bases between. This CDR3 region has 14 residues. Clones were read by immunoSEQ multiplex PCR, and TCRdb kept only the in-frame ones, dropping some. Here the sample spans some 48,000 clones, approximately 94% being singletons. The specimen sequenced was T cells isolated from PBMCs. The TCR sequence derives from a human donor in good health. The chain carries TRBV11-3 and TRBJ1-3; D gene ambiguous. The CDR3 here is CASSPPGAGNTIYF. The CDR3 region has the DNA TGTGCCAGCAGCCCCCCCGGGGCTGGAAACACCATATATTTT.